These T cell receptor beta chains were read from a single sample in a study of blood T cells in healthy people across ages. TCRdb recomputed calls from the 5' RACE reads with MiXCR, one row per CDR3 protein. The repertoire holds 1,800,000 or so distinct CDR3 sequences, with around 40% as singletons. The sample was blood. These receptors were taken from a human donor in good health. Both conserved end residues are part of each CDR3. Size tells how often a clone was seen (once, few, many) or the class of an expanded clone, and some rows leave it out.

>few|TRBV5-1
CASSLMDRGSYEQYF
>few|TRBV5-1
CASSLGLAGGDQETQYF
>.|TRBV6-5
CASSYSIRTGVGPLSEQYF
>.|TRBV2
CASMGLAKNIQYF
>few|TRBV12-3/TRBV12-4
CASSLGGINSPLHF
>few|TRBV10-3
CAISEDRFYGYTF
>.|TRBV5-8
CASSLDGYGHNEQFF
>few|TRBV6-5
CASSYSIYIVSPLHF
>.|TRBV18
CASSPRDRVAGEQYF
>.|TRBV20-1
CSARDLGTALGYTF
>.|TRBV12-3/TRBV12-4
CASHSGGTLDTQYF
>.|TRBV12-5
CARVLGDRQPQHF
>.|TRBV12-3/TRBV12-4
CASRQSGVSGNEQFF
>.|TRBV4-3
CASSQVLEGTHEQFF
>.|TRBV4-1
CTSSQTRNSYNEQFF
>few|TRBV9
CASSVVSEDPTDTQYF
>.|TRBV20-1
CSASDREGSSYEQYF
>.|TRBV29-1
CSVGDRTEAFF
>.|TRBV20-1
CSARGWAGGPYEQYF
>.|TRBV7-3
CASSLTGRDVMVNTEAFF
>few|TRBV10-3
CAIKGDSNQPQHF
>.|TRBV6-5
CASSLGQSVYEQYF
>.|TRBV6-2/TRBV6-3
CASSPPLFSSNEQFF
>once|TRBV5-1
CASSPTHNYGYTF
>.|TRBV12-3/TRBV12-4
CASSPLAAHTQYF
>.|TRBV4-2
CASSQERGGQSFANEQFF
>few|TRBV7-9
CASSFGTSDINEQFF
>few|TRBV2
CASSDLRGDELIKETQYF
>.|TRBV4-3
CASSQAPRGVSTDTQYF
>few|TRBV11-1
CASSLHPSGNEQYF
>few|TRBV7-2
CASSLASRLARVEFF
>few|TRBV7-2
CASSLLGLETQYF